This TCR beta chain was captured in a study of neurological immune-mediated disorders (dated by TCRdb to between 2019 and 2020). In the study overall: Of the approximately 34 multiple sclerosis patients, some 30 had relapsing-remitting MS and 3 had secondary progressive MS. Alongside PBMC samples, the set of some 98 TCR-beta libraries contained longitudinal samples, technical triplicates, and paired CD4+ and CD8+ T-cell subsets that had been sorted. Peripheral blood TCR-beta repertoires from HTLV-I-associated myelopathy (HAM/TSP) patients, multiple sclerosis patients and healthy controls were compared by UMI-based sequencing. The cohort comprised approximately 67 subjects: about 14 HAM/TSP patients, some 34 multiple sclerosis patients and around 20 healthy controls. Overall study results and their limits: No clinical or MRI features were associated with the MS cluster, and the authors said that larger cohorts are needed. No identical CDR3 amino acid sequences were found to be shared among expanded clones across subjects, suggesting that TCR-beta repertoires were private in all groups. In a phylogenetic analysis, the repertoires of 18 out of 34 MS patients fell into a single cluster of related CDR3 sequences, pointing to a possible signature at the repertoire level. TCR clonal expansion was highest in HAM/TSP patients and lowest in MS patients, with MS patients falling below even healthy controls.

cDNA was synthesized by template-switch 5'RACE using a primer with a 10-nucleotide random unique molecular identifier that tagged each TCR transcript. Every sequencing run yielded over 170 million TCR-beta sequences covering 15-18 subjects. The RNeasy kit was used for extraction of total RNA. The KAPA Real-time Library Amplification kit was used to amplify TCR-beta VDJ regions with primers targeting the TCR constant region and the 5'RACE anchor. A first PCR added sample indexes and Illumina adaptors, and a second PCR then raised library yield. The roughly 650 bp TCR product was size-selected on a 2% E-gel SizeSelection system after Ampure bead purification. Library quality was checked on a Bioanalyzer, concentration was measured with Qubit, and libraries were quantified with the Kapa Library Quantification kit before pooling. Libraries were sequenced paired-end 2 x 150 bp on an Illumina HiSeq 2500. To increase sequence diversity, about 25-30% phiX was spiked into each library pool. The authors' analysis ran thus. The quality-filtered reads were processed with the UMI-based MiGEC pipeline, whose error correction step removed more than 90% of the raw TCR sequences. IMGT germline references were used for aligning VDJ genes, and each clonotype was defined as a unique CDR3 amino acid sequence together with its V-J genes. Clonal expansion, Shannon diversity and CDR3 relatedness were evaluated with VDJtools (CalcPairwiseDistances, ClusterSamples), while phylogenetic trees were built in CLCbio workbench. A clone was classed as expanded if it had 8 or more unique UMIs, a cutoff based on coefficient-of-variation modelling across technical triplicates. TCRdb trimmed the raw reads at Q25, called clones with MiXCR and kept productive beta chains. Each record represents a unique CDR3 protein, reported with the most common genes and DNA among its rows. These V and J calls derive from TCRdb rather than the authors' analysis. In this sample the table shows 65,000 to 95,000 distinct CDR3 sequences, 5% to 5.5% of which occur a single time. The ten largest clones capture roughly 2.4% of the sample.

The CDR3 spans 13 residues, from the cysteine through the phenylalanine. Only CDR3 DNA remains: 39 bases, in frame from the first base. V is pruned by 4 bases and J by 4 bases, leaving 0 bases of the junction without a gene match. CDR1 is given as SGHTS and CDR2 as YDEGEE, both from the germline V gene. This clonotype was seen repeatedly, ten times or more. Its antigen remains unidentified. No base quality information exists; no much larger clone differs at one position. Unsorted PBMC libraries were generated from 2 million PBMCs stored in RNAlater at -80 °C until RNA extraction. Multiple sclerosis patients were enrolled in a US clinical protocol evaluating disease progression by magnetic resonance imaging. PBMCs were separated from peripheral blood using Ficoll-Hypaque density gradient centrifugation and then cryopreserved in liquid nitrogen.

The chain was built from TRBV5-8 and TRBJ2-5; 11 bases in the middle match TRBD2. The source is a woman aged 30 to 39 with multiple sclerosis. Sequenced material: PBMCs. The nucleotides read TGTGCCAGCAGCGGGACTAGCGGAGAGACCCAGTACTTC. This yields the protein CASSGTSGETQYF.